Listed here are 5 T cell receptor beta chains from one sample, sequenced in a study of PD-1 blockade in classical Hodgkin lymphoma. Time point defined: cycle 4 day 1 (C4D1), after six to seven weeks of nivolumab. Relapse after autologous stem cell transplantation occurred in every patient, and brentuximab vedotin exposure varied. Magnetic negative selection was used to purify CD4+ T cells from PBMCs that had been thawed. Method: immunoSEQ multiplex PCR; TCRdb's copy keeps in-frame clones and lacks some. The profile shows roughly 30,000 clones, about 86% of them singletons. The starting material was CD4+ T cells from blood, obtained before the fourth cycle of nivolumab. The receptors originated from a human donor with classical Hodgkin lymphoma.

The chain employs TRBV7-9 and TRBJ1-2; D uncertain. V was pared by 0 bases and J by 13 bases, with 12 bases between. CDR3 length: 12 amino acids. The V gene's germline CDR1 is SEHNR and CDR2 FQNEAQ (reference sequence). In DNA form, the CDR3 reads TGTGCCAGCAGCTTAGCTGACTTCACCGGCACCTTC. Its translation: CASSLADFTGTF.

The chain combines TRBV7-2 with TRBJ2-3, with TRBD1 matching 7 bases. Per germline, CDR1 SGHTA and CDR2 FQGNSA. The J segment lost 2 bases and the V segment lost 5 bases, leaving 10 bases of the junction unmatched. This CDR3 comprises 16 residues. This chain's CDR3 is CASSRGSGTVTDTQYF. Here the CDR3 DNA reads TGTGCCAGCAGCAGAGGTTCCGGGACAGTCACAGATACGCAGTATTTT. The whole variable domain, filled in from reference TRBV7-2 and TRBJ2-3, reads GAGVSQSPSNKVTEKGKDVELRCDPISGHTALYWYRQSLGQGLEFLIYFQGNSAPDKSGLPSDRFSAERTGGSVSTLTIQRTQQEDSAVYLCASSRGSGTVTDTQYFGPGTRLTVL.

The chain couples TRBV27 to TRBJ2-7; 9 nucleotides line up with TRBD1. Per the germline V gene, CDR1 is MNHEY and CDR2 is SMNVEV (reference sequence). The J segment lost 1 base and the V segment lost 11 bases, leaving 12 bases of the junction unmatched. The CDR3 totals 15 residues. CDR3 residues: CAGGAGTGSSYEQYF. As DNA, the CDR3 is TGTGCCGGCGGAGCAGGGACAGGGAGTTCCTACGAGCAGTACTTC.

The chain employs TRBV2 and TRBJ2-2; possibly TRBD2 for D (5 bases). Germline lookup yields CDR1 SNHLY and CDR2 FYNNEI. Trimming took 0 bases from V and 0 from J, leaving 11 bases between them. The CDR3 totals 17 residues. The CDR3 reads CASSEASGLANTGELFF. CDR3 in DNA: TGTGCCAGCAGTGAAGCGTCAGGACTTGCGAACACCGGGGAGCTGTTTTTT.

This clone was observed once. The chain is built from TRBV5-1 and TRBJ2-1; D might be TRBD2 (5 bases). Germline V gene data show CDR1 as SGHRS and CDR2 as YFSETQ. V lost 4 bases and J 6 bases, leaving 20 bases between the germline ends. CDR3 length: 16 amino acids. CDR3 loop: CASSRGAEAGGNEQFF. The CDR3 DNA follows: TGCGCCAGCAGCCGGGGTGCAGAGGCTGGTGGCAATGAGCAGTTCTTC.